This is a list of T cell receptor beta chains from one sample in a study of T cell repertoires in cytomegalovirus infection. TCRdb re-called the reads through MiXCR, storing one row per CDR3 protein. The sample shows about 300,000 distinct CDR3 sequences, roughly 23% of them seen only once. Sequences were obtained from PBMCs. These receptors all stem from a human donor in good health (CMV status not recorded). Some clones in this sample may be carry-over from other donors' samples. CDR3s include the opening cysteine and the closing phenylalanine or tryptophan. The D gene is left open where the match is weak. A row's size may be missing; if present it is once, few, many or a size class.

NA,many,TRBV7-2,TRBJ2-5,TGTGCCAGCAGCCGTGGGTCGGGAGAGACCCAGTACTTC,CASSRGSGETQYF
NA,many,TRBV7-2,TRBJ2-1,TGTGCCAGCAGCCGCCCGGGACAACCAGGTAATGAGCAGTTCTTC,CASSRPGQPGNEQFF
TRBD1,many,TRBV7-8,TRBJ1-2,TGTGCCAGCAGCTACGGACAGGGCTTAAACTATGGCTACACCTTC,CASSYGQGLNYGYTF
NA,NA,TRBV7-2,TRBJ2-7,TGTGCCAGCAGTGGGACACGCTCTGGCGAGCAGTACTTC,CASSGTRSGEQYF
NA,NA,TRBV20-1,TRBJ2-7,TGCAGTGCAGGAGGTAGCAGCTACGAGCAGTACTTC,CSAGGSSYEQYF
NA,few,TRBV18,TRBJ1-2,TGTGCCAGCTCAGCGGGGGGGACGAGTGGCTACACCTTC,CASSAGGTSGYTF
NA,NA,TRBV5-6,TRBJ1-1,TGTGCCAGCAGCCCGGGACCGCAGTGGGCTGAAGCTTTCTTT,CASSPGPQWAEAFF
NA,few,TRBV20-1,TRBJ2-7,TGCAGTGCTAGTCGCAGGGCCGCCCACGAGCAGTACTTC,CSASRRAAHEQYF
NA,NA,TRBV12-3/TRBV12-4,TRBJ1-1,TGTGCCAGCAGTACCGGGACGGTGAACACTGAAGCTTTCTTT,CASSTGTVNTEAFF
NA,few,TRBV7-9,TRBJ1-5,TGTGCCAGCAGCTTGGGTAATACTGGACAGCCCCAGCATTTT,CASSLGNTGQPQHF
TRBD2,NA,TRBV20-1,TRBJ2-3,TGCAGTGCTAGAGTTAGCGGGAGTGATACGCAGTATTTT,CSARVSGSDTQYF
TRBD2,NA,TRBV10-3,TRBJ2-1,TGTGCCATCACCTCGACTAGCGGGAGTTCCTACAATGAGCAGTTCTTC,CAITSTSGSSYNEQFF
NA,many,TRBV7-2,TRBJ2-3,TGTGCCAGCAAGTCGGCTAGCACAGATACGCAGTATTTT,CASKSASTDTQYF
TRBD2,NA,TRBV19,TRBJ2-7,TGTGCCAGTAGCCTTGGAGGGGGACGGAGGACTAGCGGTACCTACGAGCAGTACTTC,CASSLGGGRRTSGTYEQYF
TRBD2,NA,TRBV10-3,TRBJ2-7,TGTGCCATCAGAGCCGGGACTAACCTCTACGAGCAGTACTTC,CAIRAGTNLYEQYF
TRBD1,NA,TRBV23-1,TRBJ2-1,TGCGCCAGAAGGGTTAGGGGGCCTACGGACGTGTACAATGAGCAGTTCTTC,CARRVRGPTDVYNEQFF
TRBD2,few,TRBV20-1,TRBJ2-5,TGCAGTGCTCCACCTTTGGCGGGGGGGCAAGAGACCCAGTACTTC,CSAPPLAGGQETQYF
TRBD1,NA,TRBV2,TRBJ2-7,TGTGCCAGTGGACAGGACTTCTCCTACGAGCAGTACTTC,CASGQDFSYEQYF
TRBD2,many,TRBV7-2,TRBJ2-1,TGTGCCAGCAGCCCCTCTGGGGAGCGGGGGAATGAGCAGTTCTTC,CASSPSGERGNEQFF
TRBD1,many,TRBV7-8,TRBJ1-6,TGTGCCAGCAGCTCACAGGGGAGCTCCTATAATTCACCCCTCCACTTT,CASSSQGSSYNSPLHF
NA,few,TRBV19,TRBJ2-2,TGTGCCAGTAGTATAGCGGAGCGCGGCGGGGAGCTGTTTTTT,CASSIAERGGELFF
NA,NA,TRBV7-2,TRBJ2-5,TGTGCCAGCAGCCGCAACGGGAGAGACCAAGAGACCCAGTACTTC,CASSRNGRDQETQYF
TRBD2,few,TRBV7-9,TRBJ2-3,TGTGCCAGCAGCTTGGGGACTAGCGGGGGGACAGATACGCAGTATTTT,CASSLGTSGGTDTQYF
NA,NA,TRBV29-1,TRBJ1-1,TGCAGCGTTGTTCGGGGTGTCCAAGGCACTGAAGCTTTCTTT,CSVVRGVQGTEAFF
NA,NA,TRBV2,TRBJ2-1,TGTGCCAGCAACGTACGCACGAACAATGAGCAGTTCTTC,CASNVRTNNEQFF
TRBD1,few,TRBV7-2,TRBJ1-3,TGTGCCAGCAGCTCTCAGGGACAGGGCCTCTCTGGAAACACCATATATTTT,CASSSQGQGLSGNTIYF
NA,many,TRBV7-2,TRBJ2-3,TGTGCCAGCAGCTTAGCGCCCAGCGGCCAAGTGGCAGATACGCAGTATTTT,CASSLAPSGQVADTQYF
NA,many,TRBV7-2,TRBJ2-3,TGTGCCAGCAGCTTAGCTTTAGGCACAGATACGCAGTATTTT,CASSLALGTDTQYF
NA,NA,TRBV20-1,TRBJ2-1,TGCAGTGCTAGAGAAGTGTCTGCGGGAAGCTCCTACAATGAGCAGTTCTTC,CSAREVSAGSSYNEQFF
NA,NA,TRBV11-3,TRBJ2-2,TGTGCCAGCATGTTGACAGGGAACACCGGGGAGCTGTTTTTT,CASMLTGNTGELFF
NA,many,TRBV7-2,TRBJ2-5,TGTGCCAGCAGCTTACCCGGTCAAGGGACCCAGTACTTC,CASSLPGQGTQYF
NA,few,TRBV28,TRBJ1-1,TGTGCCAGCAGTTTAGGAGGTGTCGTGAACACTGAAGCTTTCTTT,CASSLGGVVNTEAFF
NA,NA,TRBV7-2,TRBJ2-2,TGTGCCAGCAGCTTAGACAGGCGGAGGTCAGGGACCGGGGAGCTGTTTTTT,CASSLDRRRSGTGELFF
NA,few,TRBV10-2,TRBJ1-1,TGCGCCAGCAGTGAGTCCGGGGGCGCGAACACTGAAGCTTTCTTT,CASSESGGANTEAFF
TRBD1,NA,TRBV12-3/TRBV12-4,TRBJ1-1,TGTGCCAGCAGTTTAGCGGGCAGGGGGCGGACTGAAGCTTTCTTT,CASSLAGRGRTEAFF
NA,few,TRBV7-6,TRBJ1-1,TGTGCCAGCAGCCCAACCTTGAACACTGAAGCTTTCTTT,CASSPTLNTEAFF
TRBD1,few,TRBV28,TRBJ2-2,TGTGCCAGCAGCCAAGGGACAGGGTTCCCCTTCACCGGGGAGCTGTTTTTT,CASSQGTGFPFTGELFF
TRBD2,many,TRBV7-8,TRBJ2-7,TGTGCCAGCAGCGCCTATCGACTAGCGGGGGCTTACGAGCAGTACTTC,CASSAYRLAGAYEQYF
NA,many,TRBV7-2,TRBJ2-7,TGTGCCAGCAGCTTGGGGCCCCAACGTGAGCAGTACTTC,CASSLGPQREQYF